This record concerns one T cell receptor beta chain sequence. Its antigen specificity is not known. No quality values exist for individual bases; no much larger clone is one base distant. Compared with germline, V lacks 5 bases and J lacks 4 bases; bases without a gene match: 7. CDR1 and CDR2, looked up from the germline V gene, are SGHTA and FQGTGA. The CDR3 covers 15 residues, taking in both the cysteine and the phenylalanine. Only CDR3 DNA is held: 45 bases, read in frame from base 1. The library was generated by the immunoSEQ multiplex PCR assay. The table was pulled from immuneACCESS by TCRdb, which kept in-frame rearrangements only. Such tables lose some clones; where checked, under half of the loss comes from unresolved V genes, and the rest has no known cause. The table for this sample lists roughly 13,000 clones; over 85% of them were counted only once. The ten largest account for 2.8% of the sample.

The data were taken from a study of T cell changes during pregnancy in multiple sclerosis (dated by TCRdb to about 2019). Background on the whole study: In women with multiple sclerosis, the researchers looked at how the T cell repertoire shifted as pregnancy progressed.

The sequencing used peripheral blood, collected in the second trimester of pregnancy. The sequence derives from a female donor in good health, enrolled as a control in a pregnancy study. This receptor chain uses TRBV7-3 and TRBJ2-1; TRBD1 matches 8 bases in the middle. Here the CDR3 is given as CASSLDRGGYNEQFF. The nucleotide sequence reads as follows: TGTGCCAGCAGCCTCGACAGGGGCGGATACAATGAGCAGTTCTTC.